The 3 T cell receptor beta chains presented below share a single source sample, sequenced in a study of OX40 agonist ivuxolimab in advanced cancers. TCRdb's table, derived via immunoSEQ multiplex PCR, lists solely in-frame clones and lacks some. The sample has some 70,000 clones, about nine tenths seen once. The material sequenced was CD4+ or CD8+ T cells sorted from blood, taken in a trial of the OX40 agonist ivuxolimab. The receptors shown here come from an adult with an advanced solid tumor such as melanoma, head and neck, liver or kidney cancer.

V usage is TRBV7-2 and J usage is TRBJ1-2, with D perhaps matching TRBD1 (6 bases). V dropped 1 base and J dropped 7 bases, with 16 bases sitting between them. CDR1 is SGHTA and CDR2 is FQGNSA in the germline V gene. The CDR3 consists of 15 residues. CDR3 nucleotides: TGTGCCAGCAGCTTAGACGGAGTACAGGGTGGTGGCTACACCTTC. The encoded protein is CASSLDGVQGGGYTF.

This chain joins TRBV10-2 and TRBJ1-2, with 8 nucleotides matching TRBD1. Germline CDR1 is WSHSY and CDR2 is SAAADI. There are 15 residues in the CDR3. Germline trimming cut 0 bases from V and 5 bases from J; bases unmatched to any gene: 5. CDR3 DNA sequence: TGCGCCAGCAGTGAGTCGGCAGGGGGCATATATGGCTACACCTTC. Translated: CASSESAGGIYGYTF.

CDR3 loop: CAWSVLGQETQYF. The CDR3, as DNA: TGTGCCTGGAGTGTACTAGGGCAAGAGACCCAGTACTTC. The rearrangement links TRBV30 to TRBJ2-5, with D maybe TRBD2 (5 bases). V lost 0 bases and J 2 bases, leaving 7 bases between the germline ends. Germline V gene data show CDR1 as GTSNPN and CDR2 as SVGIG (reference sequence). The CDR3 has 13 residues.